Given below is one T cell receptor beta chain in context. These data originate in a study of T cell responses to AZD1222 COVID-19 vaccine. This CDR3 has 16 amino acids. This table comes from immunoSEQ multiplex PCR, and its TCRdb copy is limited to in-frame clones, with some not included. Seen here are 150,000 to 200,000 clones, roughly nine tenths observed once, and the top ten hold 2.5% to 3%. The sample consisted of peripheral blood, taken on day 0 of AZD1222 vaccination. The TCR originated in an adult in good health. V gene TRBV12-2 combines with J gene TRBJ2-3; TRBD2 is the table's D call, not checked against the DNA. TRBV12-2 has pseudogene status. The CDR3 coding sequence is TGTGCAAGTCGCTTCGGACTAGCGGGGGGTTCAGATACGCAGTATTTT. Protein: CASRFGLAGGSDTQYF.